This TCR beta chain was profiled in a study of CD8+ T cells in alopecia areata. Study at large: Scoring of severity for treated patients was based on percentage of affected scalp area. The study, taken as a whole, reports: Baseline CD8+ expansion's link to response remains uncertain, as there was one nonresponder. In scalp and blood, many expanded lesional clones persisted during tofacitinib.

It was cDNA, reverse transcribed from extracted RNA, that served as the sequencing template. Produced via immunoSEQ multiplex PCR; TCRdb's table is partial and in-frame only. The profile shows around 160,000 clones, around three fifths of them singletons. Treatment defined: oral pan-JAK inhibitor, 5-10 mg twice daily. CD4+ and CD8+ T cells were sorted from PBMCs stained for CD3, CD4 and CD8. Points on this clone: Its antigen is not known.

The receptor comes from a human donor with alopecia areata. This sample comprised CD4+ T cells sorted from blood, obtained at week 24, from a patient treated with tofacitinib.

CDR3 sequence reads: CAWSEDPGATQYF. CDR3 nucleotides: TGTGCCTGGAGTGAGGACCCTGGCGCTACGCAGTATTTT. The genes are TRBV30 and TRBJ2-3, with D hard to call. Germline CDR1 reads GTSNPN; CDR2 reads SVGIG (reference sequence). The ends were cut back, 1 base at V and 8 bases at J, with 13 bases in the middle. This CDR3 has 13 amino acids.